Included here is one TCR beta chain sequence, with context. V shed 6 bases, J shed 4 bases, and the junction held 9 bases outside the gene matches. Germline V gene sequence: CDR1 MNHEY, CDR2 SMNVEV (reference sequence). This CDR3 region has 16 residues. The sample belongs to a study of blood T cell repertoires in COVID-19. Study-wide background: PBMCs, B-cell-depleted T cells, or T cells were the source of the cDNA or gDNA that made up the material.

In the original processing: Scientists estimated how many nucleated cells there were by amplifying reference gene primers. Produced via immunoSEQ multiplex PCR; TCRdb's table is partial and in-frame only. The V and J calls and clone size are taken from that table; D and trimming were inferred from the DNA. The top ten hold around 5.5% of the sample, which has about 110,000 clones, approximately 85% seen once. Recruited during active infection, patients (from Seattle) were subsequently followed longitudinally. This receptor was obtained from a woman aged 60 to 75 with COVID-19, enrolled during active disease. The V call is TRBV27, the J call TRBJ2-1; 10 positions agree with TRBD2. Input material: peripheral blood. The CDR3 sequence: CASSFLGTSEYNEQFF. In DNA, the CDR3 is TGTGCCAGCAGCTTCCTAGGGACTAGCGAGTACAATGAGCAGTTCTTC.